This T cell receptor (beta chain) originates from a study of blood T cell repertoires in COVID-19. The wider study: There were acute and convalescent COVID-19 samples, and they came from the United States, Italy and Spain. T cells, B-cell-depleted T cells, or PBMCs provided the cDNA or gDNA that served as material.

This CDR3 spans 15 amino acids. With V trimmed by 1 base and J by 3 bases, 3 bases remained unmatched. Germline lookup yields CDR1 SGHTA and CDR2 FQGNSA. Patients of the Seattle cohort, enrolled during active infection, were followed longitudinally. Study processing details: Researchers report that nucleated cell counts were estimated from reference gene primer amplification. Here immunoSEQ multiplex PCR was the method, and the copy in TCRdb shows in-frame clones only, minus some. Clone size and V and J calls were adopted from that table, with D and trimming inferred from the DNA. This table holds some 50,000 clones, around 87% found once.

This receptor was taken from an elderly woman with COVID-19, enrolled during active disease. Sequencing was done on a sample of peripheral blood. V usage is TRBV7-2 and J usage is TRBJ2-4; 7 bases line up with TRBD1. The CDR3 nucleotides are TGTGCCAGCAGCTTAGGTACAGGGGTCAAAAACATTCAGTACTTC. Translation: CASSLGTGVKNIQYF.